The 5 T cell receptor beta chains below come from one sample, sequenced in a study of blood T cell repertoires in COVID-19. The repertoire was sequenced with immunoSEQ multiplex PCR; TCRdb's copy has only in-frame clones and lacks some. The sample shows approximately 190,000 clones, just under 85% of them seen only once. The material sequenced was peripheral blood. These TCRs come from a human donor with acute or convalescent COVID-19. The donor label of this sample is uncertain.

V and J are TRBV7-9 and TRBJ2-2; 10 nucleotides agree with TRBD1. After removal of 4 bases from V and 2 bases from J, the junction contained 4 bases not matched to a gene. This CDR3 spans 16 amino acids. Looked up from germline, CDR1 is SEHNR and CDR2 is FQNEAQ (reference sequence). The CDR3 DNA is TGTGCCAGCAGCTCCGGGACAGGGGACAACACCGGGGAGCTGTTTTTT. Translating it yields CASSSGTGDNTGELFF.

This chain links TRBV7-8 with TRBJ2-7; possibly TRBD1 for D (6 bases). The germline V and J ends were trimmed by 3 bases and 7 bases, with 16 bases remaining between them. Germline CDR1 SGHVS, CDR2 FQNEAQ. This CDR3 spans 14 amino acids. The CDR3 region has the DNA TGTGCCAGCAGCTTGTTACAGGGTACCTCTGAGCAGTACTTC. The encoded protein is CASSLLQGTSEQYF.

This rearrangement joins TRBV30 to TRBJ1-1, with D perhaps matching TRBD1 (6 bases). CDR3 length: 14 residues. V was trimmed by 3 bases and J by 0 bases, leaving 11 bases between them. In germline, CDR1 is GTSNPN, CDR2 SVGIG (reference sequence). CDR3: CAWRLGALNTEAFF. Written as DNA, the CDR3 is TGTGCCTGGAGGCTGGGGGCCTTGAACACTGAAGCTTTCTTT.

This chain connects TRBV18 to TRBJ2-1, with TRBD2 matching 9 bases. Unmatched junction bases numbered 5, after V lost 3 bases and J lost 5 bases. In germline, CDR1 is KGHSH, CDR2 LQKENI. This CDR3 contains 15 residues. In DNA, the CDR3 is TGTGCCAGCTCACCTTTAATAGCGGGGGACAATGAGCAGTTCTTC. It encodes CASSPLIAGDNEQFF. Using reference TRBV18 and TRBJ2-1 for the parts outside the CDR3, the full variable domain is NAGVMQNPRHLVRRRGQEARLRCSPMKGHSHVYWYRQLPEEGLKFMVYLQKENIIDESGMPKERFSAEFPKEGPSILRIQQVVRGDSAAYFCASSPLIAGDNEQFFGPGTRLTVL.

This clone was seen a few times. The chain employs TRBV6-5 and TRBJ1-5; no clear D gene. CDR1 MNHEY and CDR2 SVGAGI come from the germline V gene. The V and J ends lost 7 bases and 2 bases respectively, with 15 bases between them. The CDR3 covers 15 residues. Here the CDR3 reads CASNPYLGGNQPQHF. As DNA, the CDR3 is TGTGCCAGCAATCCGTACCTTGGAGGCAATCAGCCCCAGCATTTT.